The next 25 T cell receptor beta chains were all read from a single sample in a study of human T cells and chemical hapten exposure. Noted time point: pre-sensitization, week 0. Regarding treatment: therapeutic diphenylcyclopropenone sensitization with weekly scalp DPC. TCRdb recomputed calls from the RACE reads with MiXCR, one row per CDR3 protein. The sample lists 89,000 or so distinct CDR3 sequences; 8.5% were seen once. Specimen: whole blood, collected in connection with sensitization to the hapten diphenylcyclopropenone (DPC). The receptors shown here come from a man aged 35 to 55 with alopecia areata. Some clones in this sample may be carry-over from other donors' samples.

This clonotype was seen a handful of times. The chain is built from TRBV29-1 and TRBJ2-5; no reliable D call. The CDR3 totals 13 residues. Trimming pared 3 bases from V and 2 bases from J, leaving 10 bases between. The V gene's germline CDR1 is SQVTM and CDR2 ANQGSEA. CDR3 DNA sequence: TGCAGCGTTGACGAAGTTGGACAAGAGACCCAGTACTTC. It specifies CSVDEVGQETQYF. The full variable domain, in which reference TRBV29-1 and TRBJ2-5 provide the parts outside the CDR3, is SAVISQKPSRDICQRGTSLTIQCQVDSQVTMMFWYRQQPGQSLTLIATANQGSEATYESGFVIDKFPISRPNLTFSTLTVSNMSPEDSSIYLCSVDEVGQETQYFGPGTRLLVL.

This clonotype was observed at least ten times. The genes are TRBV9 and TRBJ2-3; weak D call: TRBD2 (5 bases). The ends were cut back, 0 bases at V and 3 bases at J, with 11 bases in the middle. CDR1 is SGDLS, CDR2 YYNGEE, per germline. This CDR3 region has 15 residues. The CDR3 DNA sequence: TGTGCCAGCAGCGTAGCGGGATATACGACAGATACGCAGTATTTT. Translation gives CASSVAGYTTDTQYF.

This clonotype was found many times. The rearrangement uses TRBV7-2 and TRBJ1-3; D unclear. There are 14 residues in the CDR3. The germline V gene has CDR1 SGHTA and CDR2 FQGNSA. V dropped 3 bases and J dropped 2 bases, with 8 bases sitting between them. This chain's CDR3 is CASSLGSAGNTIYF. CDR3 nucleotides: TGTGCCAGCAGCTTGGGGTCGGCTGGAAACACCATATATTTT. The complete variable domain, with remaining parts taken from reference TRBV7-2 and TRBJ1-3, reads GAGVSQSPSNKVTEKGKDVELRCDPISGHTALYWYRQSLGQGLEFLIYFQGNSAPDKSGLPSDRFSAERTGGSVSTLTIQRTQQEDSAVYLCASSLGSAGNTIYFGEGSWLTVV.

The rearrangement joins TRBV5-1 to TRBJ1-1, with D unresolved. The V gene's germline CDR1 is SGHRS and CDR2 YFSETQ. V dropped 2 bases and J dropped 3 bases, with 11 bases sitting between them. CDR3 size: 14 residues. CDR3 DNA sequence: TGCGCCAGCAGCTTACTGGGGATGGACACTGAAGCTTTCTTT. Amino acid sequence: CASSLLGMDTEAFF.

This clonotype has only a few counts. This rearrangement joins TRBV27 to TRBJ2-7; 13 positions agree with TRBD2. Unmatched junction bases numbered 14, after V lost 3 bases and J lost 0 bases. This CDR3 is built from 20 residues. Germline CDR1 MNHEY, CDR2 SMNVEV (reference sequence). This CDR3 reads CASSLASKGLAGVSSYEQYV. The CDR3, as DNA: TGTGCCAGCAGTTTGGCATCTAAAGGACTAGCGGGAGTTAGCTCCTACGAGCAGTACGTC.

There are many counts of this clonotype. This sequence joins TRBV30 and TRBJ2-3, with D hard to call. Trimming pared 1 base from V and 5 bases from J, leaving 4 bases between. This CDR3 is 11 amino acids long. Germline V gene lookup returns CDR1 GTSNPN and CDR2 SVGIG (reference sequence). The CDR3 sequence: CAWSGGDTQYF. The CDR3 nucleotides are TGTGCCTGGAGTGGAGGAGATACGCAGTATTTT.

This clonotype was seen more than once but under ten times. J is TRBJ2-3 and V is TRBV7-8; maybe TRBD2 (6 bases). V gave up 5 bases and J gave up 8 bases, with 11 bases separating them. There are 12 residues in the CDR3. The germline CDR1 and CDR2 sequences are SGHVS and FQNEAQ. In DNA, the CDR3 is TGTGCCAGCAGCCCGGGAGAGGGTACGCAGTATTTT. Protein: CASSPGEGTQYF.

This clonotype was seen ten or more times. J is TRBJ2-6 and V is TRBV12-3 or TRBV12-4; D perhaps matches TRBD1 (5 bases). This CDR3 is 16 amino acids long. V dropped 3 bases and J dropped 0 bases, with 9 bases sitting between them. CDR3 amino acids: CASSFQGSSGANVLTF. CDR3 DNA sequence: TGTGCCAGCAGTTTTCAGGGTTCCTCTGGGGCCAACGTCCTGACTTTC.

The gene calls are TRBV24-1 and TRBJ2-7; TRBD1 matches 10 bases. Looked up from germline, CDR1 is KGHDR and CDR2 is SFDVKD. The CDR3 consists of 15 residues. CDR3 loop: CTTSAGQGETYEQYV. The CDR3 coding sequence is TGTACCACCAGTGCCGGACAGGGGGAAACCTACGAGCAGTACGTC.

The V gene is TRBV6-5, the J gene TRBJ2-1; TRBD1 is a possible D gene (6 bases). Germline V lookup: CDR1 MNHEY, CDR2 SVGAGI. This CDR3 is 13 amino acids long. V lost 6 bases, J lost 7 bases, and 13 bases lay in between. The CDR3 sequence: CASRGADSNEQFF. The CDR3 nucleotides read TGTGCCAGCAGGGGGGCGGACTCGAATGAGCAGTTCTTC.

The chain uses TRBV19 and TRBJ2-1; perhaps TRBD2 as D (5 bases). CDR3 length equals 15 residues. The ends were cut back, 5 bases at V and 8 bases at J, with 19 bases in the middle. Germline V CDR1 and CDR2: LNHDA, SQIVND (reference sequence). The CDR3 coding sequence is TGTGCCAGTAGTGTGGCATGGGCTACGAGGGATGAGCAGTTCTTC. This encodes CASSVAWATRDEQFF.

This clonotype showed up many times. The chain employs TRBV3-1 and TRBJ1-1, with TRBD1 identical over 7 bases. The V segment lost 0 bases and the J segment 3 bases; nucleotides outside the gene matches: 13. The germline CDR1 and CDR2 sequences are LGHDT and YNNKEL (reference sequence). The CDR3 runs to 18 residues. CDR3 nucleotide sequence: TGTGCCAGCAGCCAAGATATCGGGAGGGGGCGCCGGGACACTGAAGCTTTCTTT. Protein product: CASSQDIGRGRRDTEAFF.

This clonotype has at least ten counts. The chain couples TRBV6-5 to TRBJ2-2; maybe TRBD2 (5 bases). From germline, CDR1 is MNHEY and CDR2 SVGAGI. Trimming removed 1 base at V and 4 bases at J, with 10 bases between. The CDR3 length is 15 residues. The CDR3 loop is CASSYLRESTGELFF. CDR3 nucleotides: TGTGCCAGCAGTTACTTGAGGGAGAGCACCGGGGAGCTGTTTTTT.

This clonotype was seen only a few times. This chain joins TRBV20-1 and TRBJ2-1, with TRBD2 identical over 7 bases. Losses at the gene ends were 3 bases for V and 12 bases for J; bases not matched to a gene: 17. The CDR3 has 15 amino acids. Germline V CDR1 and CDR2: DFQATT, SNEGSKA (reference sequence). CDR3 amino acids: CSASVPLAALRAQFF. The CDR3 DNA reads TGCAGTGCTAGCGTCCCGCTAGCGGCCCTTCGGGCGCAGTTCTTC.

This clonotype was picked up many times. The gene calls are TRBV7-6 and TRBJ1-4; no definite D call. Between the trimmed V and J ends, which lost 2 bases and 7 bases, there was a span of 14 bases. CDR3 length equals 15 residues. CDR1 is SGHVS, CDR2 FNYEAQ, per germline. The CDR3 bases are TGTGCCAGCAGCTTATTGGGCACCTCAGGTGAAAAACTGTTTTTT. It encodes CASSLLGTSGEKLFF.

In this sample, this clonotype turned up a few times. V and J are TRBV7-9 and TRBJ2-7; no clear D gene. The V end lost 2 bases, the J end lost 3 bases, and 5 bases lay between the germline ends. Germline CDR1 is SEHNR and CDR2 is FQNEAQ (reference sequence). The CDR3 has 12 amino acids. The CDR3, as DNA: TGTGCCAGCAGCTTAACCCTCTACGAGCAGTACTTC. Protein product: CASSLTLYEQYF. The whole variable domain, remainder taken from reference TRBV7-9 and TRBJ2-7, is DTGVSQNPRHKITKRGQNVTFRCDPISEHNRLYWYRQTLGQGPEFLTYFQNEAQLEKSRLLSDRFSAERPKGSFSTLEIQRTEQGDSAMYLCASSLTLYEQYFGPGTRLTVT.

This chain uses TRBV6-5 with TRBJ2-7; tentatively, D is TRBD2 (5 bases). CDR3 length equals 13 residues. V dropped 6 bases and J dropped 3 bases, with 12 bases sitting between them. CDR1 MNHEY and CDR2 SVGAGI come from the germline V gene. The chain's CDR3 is CASRPGLNYEQYF. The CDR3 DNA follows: TGTGCCAGCAGACCCGGACTCAACTACGAGCAGTACTTC.

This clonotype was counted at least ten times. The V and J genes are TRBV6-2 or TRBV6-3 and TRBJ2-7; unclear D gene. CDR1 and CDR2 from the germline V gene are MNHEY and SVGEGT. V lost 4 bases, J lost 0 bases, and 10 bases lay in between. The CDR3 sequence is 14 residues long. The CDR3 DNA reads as TGTGCCAGCAGTTTGGGGTATCCCTCCTACGAGCAGTACGTC. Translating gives CASSLGYPSYEQYV.

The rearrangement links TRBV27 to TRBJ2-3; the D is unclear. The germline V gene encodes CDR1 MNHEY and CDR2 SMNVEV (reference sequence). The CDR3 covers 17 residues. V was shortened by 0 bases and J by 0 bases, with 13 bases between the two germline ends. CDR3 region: CASSLSKSGSSTDTQYF. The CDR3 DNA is TGTGCCAGCAGTTTATCTAAGTCCGGCAGCAGCACAGATACGCAGTATTTT.

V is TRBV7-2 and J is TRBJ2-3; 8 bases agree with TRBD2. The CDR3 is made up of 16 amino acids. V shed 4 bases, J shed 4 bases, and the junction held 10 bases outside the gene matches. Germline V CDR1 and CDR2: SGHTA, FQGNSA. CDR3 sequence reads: CASSYRSGSRADTQYF. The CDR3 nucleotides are TGTGCCAGCAGCTACCGAAGCGGGAGTCGGGCAGATACGCAGTATTTT. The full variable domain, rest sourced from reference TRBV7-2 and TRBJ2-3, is GAGVSQSPSNKVTEKGKDVELRCDPISGHTALYWYRQSLGQGLEFLIYFQGNSAPDKSGLPSDRFSAERTGGSVSTLTIQRTQQEDSAVYLCASSYRSGSRADTQYFGPGTRLTVL.

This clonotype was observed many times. The CDR3 loop is CASTNQAVGDYGYTF. DNA of the CDR3: TGTGCCAGCACAAACCAAGCGGTCGGAGACTATGGCTACACCTTC. V usage is TRBV28 and J usage is TRBJ1-2; D call uncertain. This CDR3 region has 15 residues. Germline-derived CDR1 and CDR2 are MDHEN and SYDVKM. Trimming pared 7 bases from V and 3 bases from J, leaving 18 bases between.

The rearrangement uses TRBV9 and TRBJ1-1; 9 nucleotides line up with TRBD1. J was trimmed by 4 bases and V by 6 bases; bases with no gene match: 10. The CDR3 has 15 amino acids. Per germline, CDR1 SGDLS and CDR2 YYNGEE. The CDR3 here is CASNDPGQGGTEAFF. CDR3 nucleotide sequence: TGTGCCAGCAACGATCCGGGACAGGGTGGCACTGAAGCTTTCTTT.

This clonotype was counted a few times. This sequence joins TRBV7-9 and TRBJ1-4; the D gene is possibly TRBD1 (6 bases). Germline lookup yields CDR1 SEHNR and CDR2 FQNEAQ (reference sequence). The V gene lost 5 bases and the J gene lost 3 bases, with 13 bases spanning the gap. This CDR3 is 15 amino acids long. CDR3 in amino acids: CASSLMTGANEKLFF. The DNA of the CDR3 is TGTGCCAGCAGCCTAATGACAGGCGCTAATGAAAAACTGTTTTTT. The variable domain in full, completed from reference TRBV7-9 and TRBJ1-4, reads DTGVSQNPRHKITKRGQNVTFRCDPISEHNRLYWYRQTLGQGPEFLTYFQNEAQLEKSRLLSDRFSAERPKGSFSTLEIQRTEQGDSAMYLCASSLMTGANEKLFFGSGTQLSVL.

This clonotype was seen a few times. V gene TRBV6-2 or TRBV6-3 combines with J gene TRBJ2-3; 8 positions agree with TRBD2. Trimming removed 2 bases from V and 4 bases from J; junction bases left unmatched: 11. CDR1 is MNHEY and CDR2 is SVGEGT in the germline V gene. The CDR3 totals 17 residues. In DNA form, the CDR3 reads TGTGCCAGCAGTTACCACCGAGCGGGAGTGAGGGCAGATACGCAGTATTTT. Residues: CASSYHRAGVRADTQYF.

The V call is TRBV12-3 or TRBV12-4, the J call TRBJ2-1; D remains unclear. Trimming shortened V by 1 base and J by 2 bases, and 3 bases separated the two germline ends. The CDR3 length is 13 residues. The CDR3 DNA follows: TGTGCCAGCAGTTTAGGGCCCTACAATGAGCAGTTCTTC. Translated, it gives CASSLGPYNEQFF.